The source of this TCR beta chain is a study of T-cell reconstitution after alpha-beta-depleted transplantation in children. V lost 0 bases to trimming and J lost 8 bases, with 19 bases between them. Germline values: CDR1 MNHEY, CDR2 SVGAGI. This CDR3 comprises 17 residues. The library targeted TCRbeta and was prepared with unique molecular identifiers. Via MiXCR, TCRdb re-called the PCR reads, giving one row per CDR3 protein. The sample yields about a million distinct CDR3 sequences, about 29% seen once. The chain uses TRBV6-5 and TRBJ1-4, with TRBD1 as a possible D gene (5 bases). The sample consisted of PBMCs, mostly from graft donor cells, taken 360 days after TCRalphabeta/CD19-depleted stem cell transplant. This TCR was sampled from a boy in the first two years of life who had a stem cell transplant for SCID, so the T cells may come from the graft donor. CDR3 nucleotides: TGTGCCAGCAGTTACTCGGGGCCCGGGGTTCAGACGGAAAAACTGTTTTTT. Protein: CASSYSGPGVQTEKLFF.